This T cell receptor beta chain was sequenced in a study of blood T cell repertoires in COVID-19. Germline-derived CDR1 and CDR2 are SQVTM and ANQGSEA. The CDR3 consists of 14 residues. V was pared by 4 bases and J by 6 bases, with 16 bases between. The table came from immunoSEQ multiplex PCR; TCRdb's copy has only in-frame clones and leaves some out. The sample lists around 310,000 clones; nearly 90% were seen once. The receptor comes from a woman aged 25 to 39 who had recovered from COVID-19. The chain recombines TRBV29-1 with TRBJ2-1; D might be TRBD2 (6 bases). What was sequenced was PBMCs or T cells enriched from blood (not recorded which). The CDR3: CSVAPGTVTNEQFF. The CDR3 nucleotides are TGCAGCGTTGCCCCCGGGACTGTAACCAATGAGCAGTTCTTC.